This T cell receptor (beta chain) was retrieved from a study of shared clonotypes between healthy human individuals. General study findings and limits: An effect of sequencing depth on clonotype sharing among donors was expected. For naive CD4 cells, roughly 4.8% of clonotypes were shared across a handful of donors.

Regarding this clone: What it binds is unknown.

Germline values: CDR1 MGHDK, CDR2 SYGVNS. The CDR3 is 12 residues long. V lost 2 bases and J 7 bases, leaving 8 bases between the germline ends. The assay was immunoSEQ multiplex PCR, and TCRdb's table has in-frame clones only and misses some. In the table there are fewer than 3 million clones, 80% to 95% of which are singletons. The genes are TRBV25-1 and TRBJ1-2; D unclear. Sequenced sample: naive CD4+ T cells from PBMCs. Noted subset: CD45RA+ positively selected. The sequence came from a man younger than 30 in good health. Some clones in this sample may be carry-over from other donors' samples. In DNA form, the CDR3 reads TGTGCCAGCAGTGAAGAGGTGGTTGGCTACACCTTC. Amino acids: CASSEEVVGYTF.